Sequencing of this TCR beta chain was carried out in a study of shared clonotypes between healthy human individuals. Trimming took 5 bases from V and 2 from J; bases not matched to a gene: 7. Germline lookup yields CDR1 MNHEY and CDR2 SVGAGI. This CDR3 spans 15 amino acids. General study findings and limits: Approximately 4.9% of naive CD4 clonotypes were shared across four donors.

Measured with immunoSEQ multiplex PCR; TCRdb has only the in-frame clones, and not every one. The sample has about 360,000 clones, about 73% seen once. As concerns this clone: The antigen remains unidentified.

The sequence was obtained from a man aged 25 to 40 in good health. The chain joins TRBV6-5 to TRBJ2-7; 9 positions match TRBD2. Specimen: memory CD4+ T cells sorted from blood. As for subset: CD45RA-negative fraction. CDR3 sequence reads: CASSPRASGAYEQYF. Written as DNA, the CDR3 is TGTGCCAGCAGTCCCCGGGCTAGCGGGGCCTACGAGCAGTACTTC.